What follows are 11 T cell receptor beta chains derived from one specimen sequenced in a study of T cell responses to AZD1222 COVID-19 vaccine. TCRdb keeps only in-frame clones here, not all; method: immunoSEQ multiplex PCR. Found here are about 94,000 clones, 75% to 90% of them singletons; the top ten hold around 5%. The starting material was peripheral blood, obtained 28 days after the second AZD1222 dose. These receptors were taken from an adult who received the AZD1222 COVID-19 vaccine.

The V and J genes are TRBV19 and TRBJ2-3, with 11 bases matching TRBD2. The CDR3 has 18 residues. The V segment lost 3 bases and the J segment 0 bases; nucleotides outside the gene matches: 8. CDR1 and CDR2 from the germline V gene are LNHDA and SQIVND (reference sequence). The CDR3 region has the DNA TGTGCCAGTAGTATTTTTAGCGGGGGGGCCCTCAGCACAGATACGCAGTATTTT. Protein sequence: CASSIFSGGALSTDTQYF.

The genes are TRBV30 and TRBJ2-3; D possibly matches TRBD1 or TRBD2 (5 bases each). The ends were cut back, 8 bases at V and 2 bases at J, with 11 bases in the middle. The CDR3 length is 12 residues. The germline V gene encodes CDR1 GTSNPN and CDR2 SVGIG (reference sequence). The CDR3 sequence: CATGTITDTQYF. DNA of the CDR3: TGTGCCACCGGGACGATCACAGATACGCAGTATTTT.

The V call is TRBV10-2, the J call TRBJ1-6, with D uncertain. CDR1 is WSHSY, CDR2 SAAADI, per germline. V lost 0 bases, J lost 6 bases, and 9 bases lay in between. The CDR3 loop spans 15 amino acids. The CDR3 DNA reads as TGCGCCAGCAGTGAGTCGGTGAGAAGTAATTCACCCCTCCACTTT. This sequence encodes CASSESVRSNSPLHF.

This chain connects TRBV14 to TRBJ1-4, with 7 bases matching TRBD1. Germline V gene data show CDR1 as SGHDN and CDR2 as FVKESK. The J segment lost 7 bases and the V segment lost 3 bases, leaving 11 bases of the junction unmatched. This CDR3 is 16 amino acids long. CDR3 protein: CASSHREGGIAEKLFF. Written as DNA, the CDR3 is TGTGCCAGCAGCCACAGGGAAGGGGGCATTGCTGAAAAACTGTTTTTT.

The chain is built from TRBV9 and TRBJ1-5; TRBD1 aligns across 7 bases. This CDR3 has 19 residues. Germline V gene sequence: CDR1 SGDLS, CDR2 YYNGEE. J lost 0 bases, V lost 4 bases, and 16 bases had no gene match. CDR3 protein: CASSSIPGQGGYSNQPQHF. The CDR3 nucleotides read TGTGCCAGCAGCTCCATCCCGGGGCAGGGGGGTTATAGCAATCAGCCCCAGCATTTT.

The chain joins TRBV4-1 to TRBJ2-6; TRBD1 agrees at 7 bases. The CDR3 covers 20 residues. With 0 bases clipped from V and 1 base from J, the junction kept 12 bases outside the gene matches. CDR1 MGHRA and CDR2 YSYEKL come from the germline V gene. The CDR3 here is CASSQDRITGAVSGANVLTF. For the CDR3, the DNA is TGCGCCAGCAGCCAAGATCGCATAACAGGGGCTGTTTCTGGGGCCAACGTCCTGACTTTC.

The V call is TRBV7-9, the J call TRBJ2-1; no clear D. Between the trimmed V and J ends, which lost 5 bases and 10 bases, there was a span of 9 bases. The germline CDR1 and CDR2 sequences are SEHNR and FQNEAQ (reference sequence). The CDR3 length is 11 residues. Here the CDR3 DNA reads TGTGCCAGCAGCGATGCTTGGGAGCAGTTCTTC. Translated: CASSDAWEQFF.

The chain is built from TRBV6-1 and TRBJ2-7; D unclear. CDR3 size: 16 residues. With 0 bases removed from V and 4 bases from J, the gap between germline ends came to 16 bases. Germline V CDR1 and CDR2: MNHNS, SASEGT. The CDR3 loop is CASSEALGHALYEQYF. Written as DNA, the CDR3 is TGTGCCAGCAGTGAAGCCCTAGGTCACGCCCTTTACGAGCAGTACTTC.

CDR3 in amino acids: CASSFRANYEQYF. The DNA for the CDR3 is TGTGCCAGCAGTTTTCGAGCAAACTACGAGCAGTACTTC. This rearrangement joins TRBV12-3 or TRBV12-4 to TRBJ2-7; no clear D. The germline V and J ends were trimmed by 3 bases and 3 bases, with 9 bases remaining between them. This CDR3 spans 13 amino acids.

This chain links TRBV29-1 with TRBJ2-5; 7 nucleotides agree with TRBD2. CDR3 length equals 12 residues. Germline V lookup: CDR1 SQVTM, CDR2 ANQGSEA. V shed 5 bases, J shed 6 bases, and the junction held 6 bases outside the gene matches. The CDR3 reads CSVSTSIQTQYF. CDR3 DNA: TGCAGCGTTTCGACTAGCATCCAGACCCAGTACTTC.

This clone was seen just once. The rearrangement joins TRBV9 to TRBJ1-1; D remains ambiguous. The CDR3 length is 14 residues. Germline CDR1 and CDR2: SGDLS and YYNGEE. V was cut by 4 bases and J by 4 bases, with 14 bases left in between. For the CDR3, the DNA is TGTGCCAGCAGCCCTATCGAGGCGAGCACTGAAGCTTTCTTT. Residues: CASSPIEASTEAFF. Full variable domain (outside the CDR3, taken from reference TRBV9 and TRBJ1-1): DSGVTQTPKHLITATGQRVTLRCSPRSGDLSVYWYQQSLDQGLQFLIQYYNGEERAKGNILERFSAQQFPDLHSELNLSSLELGDSALYFCASSPIEASTEAFFGQGTRLTVV.